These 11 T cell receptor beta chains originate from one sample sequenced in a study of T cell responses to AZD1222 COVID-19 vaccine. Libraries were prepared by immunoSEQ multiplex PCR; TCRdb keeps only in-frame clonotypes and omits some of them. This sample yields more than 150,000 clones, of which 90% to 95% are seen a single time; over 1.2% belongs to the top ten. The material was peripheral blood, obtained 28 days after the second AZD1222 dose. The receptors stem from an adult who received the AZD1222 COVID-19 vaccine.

The chain's CDR3 is CASSQTSGGAKSYEQYF. As DNA, the CDR3 is TGTGCCAGCAGCCAGACTAGCGGGGGGGCCAAATCCTACGAGCAGTACTTC. The chain employs TRBV7-2 and TRBJ2-7; TRBD2 matches 14 bases. V shed 5 bases and J 1 base; nucleotides not matched to a gene: 7. CDR1 and CDR2 from the germline V gene are SGHTA and FQGNSA. This CDR3 contains 17 residues. The whole variable domain, remainder taken from reference TRBV7-2 and TRBJ2-7, is GAGVSQSPSNKVTEKGKDVELRCDPISGHTALYWYRQSLGQGLEFLIYFQGNSAPDKSGLPSDRFSAERTGGSVSTLTIQRTQQEDSAVYLCASSQTSGGAKSYEQYFGPGTRLTVT.

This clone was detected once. CDR3 DNA sequence: TGTGCCAGTAGTATAGATTCCGGACAGAACTATGGCTACACCTTC. Encoded protein: CASSIDSGQNYGYTF. V and J are TRBV19 and TRBJ1-2, with TRBD1 as a possible D gene (6 bases). V gave up 0 bases and J gave up 2 bases, with 10 bases separating them. Germline assignment: CDR1 LNHDA and CDR2 SQIVND (reference sequence). This CDR3 spans 15 amino acids.

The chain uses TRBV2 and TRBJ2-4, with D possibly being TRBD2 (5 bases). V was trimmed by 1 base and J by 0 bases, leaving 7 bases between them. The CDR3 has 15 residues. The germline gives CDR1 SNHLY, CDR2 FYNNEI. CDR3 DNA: TGTGCCAGCAGTGAAGTACTAGTAGCCAAAAACATTCAGTACTTC. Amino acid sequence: CASSEVLVAKNIQYF.

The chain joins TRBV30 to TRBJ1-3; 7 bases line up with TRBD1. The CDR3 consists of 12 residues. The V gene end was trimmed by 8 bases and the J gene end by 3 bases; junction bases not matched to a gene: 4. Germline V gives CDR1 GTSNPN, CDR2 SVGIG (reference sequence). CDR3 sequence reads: CANYRGGNTIYF. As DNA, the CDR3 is TGTGCCAACTACAGGGGTGGAAACACCATATATTTT. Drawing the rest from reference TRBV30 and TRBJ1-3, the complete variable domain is SQTIHQWPATLVQPVGSPLSLECTVEGTSNPNLYWYRQAAGRGLQLLFYSVGIGQISSEVPQNLSASRPQDRQFILSSKKLLLSDSGFYLCANYRGGNTIYFGEGSWLTVV.

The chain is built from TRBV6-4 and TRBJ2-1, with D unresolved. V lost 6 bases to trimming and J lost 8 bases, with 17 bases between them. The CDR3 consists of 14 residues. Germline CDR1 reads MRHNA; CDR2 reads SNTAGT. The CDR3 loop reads CASRTDPASDEQFF. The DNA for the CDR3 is TGTGCCAGCAGAACAGACCCTGCCTCGGATGAGCAGTTCTTC.

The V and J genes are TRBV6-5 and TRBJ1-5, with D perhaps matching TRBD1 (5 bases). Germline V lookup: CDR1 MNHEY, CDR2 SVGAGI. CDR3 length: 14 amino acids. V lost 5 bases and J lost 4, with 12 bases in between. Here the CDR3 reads CASSLRDGNQPQHF. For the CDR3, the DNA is TGTGCCAGCAGTCTACGGGACGGGAATCAGCCCCAGCATTTT.

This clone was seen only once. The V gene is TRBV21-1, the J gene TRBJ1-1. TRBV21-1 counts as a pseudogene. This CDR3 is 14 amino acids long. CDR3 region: CASPLVSTLPEAFF. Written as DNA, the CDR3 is TGTGCCAGCCCTTTGGTAAGTACTTTACCTGAAGCTTTCTTT.

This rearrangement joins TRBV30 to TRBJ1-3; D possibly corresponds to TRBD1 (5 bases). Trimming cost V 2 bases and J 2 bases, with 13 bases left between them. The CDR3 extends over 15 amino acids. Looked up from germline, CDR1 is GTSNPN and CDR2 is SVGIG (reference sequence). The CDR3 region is CAWSPSGIAGNTIYF. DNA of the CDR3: TGTGCCTGGAGTCCTTCAGGGATTGCTGGAAACACCATATATTTT.

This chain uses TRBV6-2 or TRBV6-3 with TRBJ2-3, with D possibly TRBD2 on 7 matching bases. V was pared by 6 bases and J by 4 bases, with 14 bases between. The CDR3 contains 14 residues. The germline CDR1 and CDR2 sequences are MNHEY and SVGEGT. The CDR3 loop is CASSLSGGPDTQYF. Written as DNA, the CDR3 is TGTGCCAGCAGCCTCTCCGGGGGGCCAGATACGCAGTATTTT.

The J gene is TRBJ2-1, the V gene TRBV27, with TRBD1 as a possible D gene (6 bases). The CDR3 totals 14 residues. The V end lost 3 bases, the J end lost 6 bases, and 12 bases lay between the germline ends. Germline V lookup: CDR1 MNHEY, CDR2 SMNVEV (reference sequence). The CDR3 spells CASSLLGARNEQFF. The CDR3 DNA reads TGTGCCAGCAGTTTGTTGGGGGCCCGCAATGAGCAGTTCTTC.

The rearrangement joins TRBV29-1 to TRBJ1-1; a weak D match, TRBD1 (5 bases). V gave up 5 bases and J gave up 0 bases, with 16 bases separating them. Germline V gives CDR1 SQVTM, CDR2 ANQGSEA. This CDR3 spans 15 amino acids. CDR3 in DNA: TGCAGCGTTACCCCTTTCGGGGCGATGAACACTGAAGCTTTCTTT. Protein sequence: CSVTPFGAMNTEAFF.